The T cell receptor beta chain described here comes from a study of patients and donors after allogeneic stem cell transplantation. This clonotype was seen more than once but under ten times. TCRdb independently ran MiXCR on the RT-PCR reads; one entry per CDR3 protein. The table has about 150,000 distinct CDR3 sequences, 30% to 45% seen once. Trimming shortened V by 6 bases and J by 4 bases, and 12 bases separated the two germline ends. Germline CDR1 MNHNY, CDR2 SVGAGI (reference sequence). The CDR3 totals 13 residues. Sequenced: blood, either unsorted or a sorted T cell fraction (not recorded which). The V gene is TRBV6-6, the J gene TRBJ1-1, with TRBD1 as a possible D gene (5 bases). This clonotype was sampled from a human donor who was either an allogeneic HSCT recipient or a stem cell or donor lymphocyte infusion donor (not recorded which). It is not recorded whose cells these are; they may come from a transplant donor. The CDR3 DNA sequence: TGTGCCAGCAGCTGGGGCCTCCCCACTGAAGCTTTCTTT. It is translated as CASSWGLPTEAFF.